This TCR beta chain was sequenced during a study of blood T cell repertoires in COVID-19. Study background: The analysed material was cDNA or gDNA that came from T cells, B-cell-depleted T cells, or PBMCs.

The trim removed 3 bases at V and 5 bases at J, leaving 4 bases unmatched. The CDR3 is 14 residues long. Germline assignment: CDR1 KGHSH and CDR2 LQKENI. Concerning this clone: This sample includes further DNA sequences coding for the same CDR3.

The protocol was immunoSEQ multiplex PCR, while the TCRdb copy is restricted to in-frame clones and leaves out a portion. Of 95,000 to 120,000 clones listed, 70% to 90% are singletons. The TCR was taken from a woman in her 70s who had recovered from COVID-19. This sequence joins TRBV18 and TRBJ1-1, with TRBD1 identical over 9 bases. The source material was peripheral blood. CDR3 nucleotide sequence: TGTGCCAGCTCACCCGACAGGGGGAGAACTGAAGCTTTCTTT. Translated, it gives CASSPDRGRTEAFF. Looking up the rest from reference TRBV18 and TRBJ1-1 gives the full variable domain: NAGVMQNPRHLVRRRGQEARLRCSPMKGHSHVYWYRQLPEEGLKFMVYLQKENIIDESGMPKERFSAEFPKEGPSILRIQQVVRGDSAAYFCASSPDRGRTEAFFGQGTRLTVV.